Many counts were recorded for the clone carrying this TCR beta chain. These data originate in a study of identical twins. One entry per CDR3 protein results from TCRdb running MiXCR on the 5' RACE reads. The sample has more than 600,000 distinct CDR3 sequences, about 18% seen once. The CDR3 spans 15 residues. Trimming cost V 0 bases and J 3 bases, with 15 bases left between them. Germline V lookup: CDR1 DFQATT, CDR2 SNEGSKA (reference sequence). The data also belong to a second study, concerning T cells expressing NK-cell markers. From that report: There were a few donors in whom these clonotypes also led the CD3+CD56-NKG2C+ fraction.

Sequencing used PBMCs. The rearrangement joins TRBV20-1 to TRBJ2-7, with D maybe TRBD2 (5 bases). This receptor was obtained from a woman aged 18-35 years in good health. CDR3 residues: CSARDSRAAYYEQYF. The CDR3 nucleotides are TGCAGTGCTAGAGATAGTAGAGCGGCGTACTACGAGCAGTACTTC.